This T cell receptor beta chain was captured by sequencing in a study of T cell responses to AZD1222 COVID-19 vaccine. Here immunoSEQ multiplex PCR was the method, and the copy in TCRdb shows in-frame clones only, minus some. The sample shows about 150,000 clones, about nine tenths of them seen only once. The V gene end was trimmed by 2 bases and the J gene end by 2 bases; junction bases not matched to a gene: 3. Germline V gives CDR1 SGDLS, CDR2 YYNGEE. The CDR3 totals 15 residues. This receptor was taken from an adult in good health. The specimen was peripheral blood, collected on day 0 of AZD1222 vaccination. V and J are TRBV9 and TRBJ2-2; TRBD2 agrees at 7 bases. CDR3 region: CASSVGDYNTGELFF. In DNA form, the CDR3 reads TGTGCCAGCAGCGTTGGGGACTACAACACCGGGGAGCTGTTTTTT.